The 8 T cell receptor beta chains below were found in one sample sequenced in a study of blood T cell repertoires in COVID-19. Repertoires were generated with immunoSEQ multiplex PCR, while TCRdb's copy carries only in-frame clones and drops some. The sample records under 45,000 clones, approximately 88% being singletons. Sequencing was performed on peripheral blood. The receptors come from a human donor in a cohort sampled during active COVID-19.

This chain uses TRBV10-2 with TRBJ1-3; D ambiguous. The CDR3 extends over 13 amino acids. Germline values: CDR1 WSHSY, CDR2 SAAADI. The V gene lost 8 bases and the J gene lost 0 bases, with 8 bases spanning the gap. The CDR3 is CASAQYSGNTIYF. The CDR3 DNA reads TGCGCCAGCGCACAGTACTCTGGAAACACCATATATTTT.

The CDR3 sequence is CASSPLQGWDTEAFF. In DNA, the CDR3 is TGTGCCAGCAGTCCACTACAGGGCTGGGACACTGAAGCTTTCTTT. The chain couples TRBV28 to TRBJ1-1; tentatively, D is TRBD1 (6 bases). V lost 5 bases to trimming and J lost 3 bases, with 16 bases between them. The CDR3 contains 15 residues. CDR1 and CDR2 (germline): MDHEN, SYDVKM.

This chain connects TRBV10-3 to TRBJ2-3; the match to TRBD2 covers 12 bases. CDR3 length: 17 residues. V shed 2 bases, J shed 3 bases, and the junction held 6 bases outside the gene matches. Germline V gene lookup returns CDR1 ENHRY and CDR2 SYGVKD. CDR3 amino acids: CAISERGLAGSTDTQYF. The CDR3 DNA reads TGTGCCATCAGTGAGCGGGGACTAGCGGGTAGTACAGATACGCAGTATTTT.

This rearrangement joins TRBV3-1 (or the pseudogene TRBV3-2) to TRBJ2-7; TRBD1 might be the D (6 bases). CDR1 is LGHDT, CDR2 YNNKEL, per germline (reference sequence). The CDR3 has 13 residues. V was trimmed by 4 bases and J by 4 bases, leaving 11 bases between them. This CDR3 is CASSPGQPYEQYF. CDR3 bases: TGTGCCAGCAGCCCGGGACAACCTTACGAGCAGTACTTC.

The rearrangement joins TRBV12-5 to TRBJ1-4; D remains unclear. The CDR3 runs to 14 residues. CDR1 LGHNT and CDR2 FRNRAP come from the germline V gene. The germline V and J ends were trimmed by 3 bases and 8 bases, with 13 bases remaining between them. The CDR3 is CASGFGRGGEKLFF. The CDR3 DNA reads as TGTGCTAGTGGTTTCGGTCGGGGTGGCGAAAAACTGTTTTTT.

The V call is TRBV9, the J call TRBJ2-5; TRBD1 aligns across 8 bases. Germline CDR1 SGDLS, CDR2 YYNGEE. Trimming at V came to 2 bases and at J to 5 bases, leaving 2 bases not matched to a gene. The CDR3 spans 13 residues. The CDR3 loop is CASSVGQAETQYF. In DNA form, the CDR3 reads TGTGCCAGCAGCGTGGGACAGGCGGAGACCCAGTACTTC.

The chain employs TRBV19 and TRBJ1-5; no clear D gene. Trimming stripped 3 bases from V and 2 bases from J, with 11 bases between. This CDR3 has 15 residues. Germline V gene sequence: CDR1 LNHDA, CDR2 SQIVND (reference sequence). The CDR3 DNA reads as TGTGCCAGTAGTATTCTCTTAATTGGCAATCAGCCCCAGCATTTT. Encoded protein: CASSILLIGNQPQHF.

The chain uses TRBV19 and TRBJ2-7, with D possibly being TRBD2 (6 bases). This CDR3 has 15 residues. Germline V lookup: CDR1 LNHDA, CDR2 SQIVND (reference sequence). V dropped 8 bases and J dropped 0 bases, with 17 bases sitting between them. The chain's CDR3 is CASSRGLASSYEQYF. The CDR3 DNA reads as TGTGCCAGTTCAAGGGGACTGGCCAGCTCCTACGAGCAGTACTTC.